This T cell receptor (beta chain) is from a study of shared clonotypes between healthy human individuals. Study results and limitations: The study found lower generation probabilities in non-shared clonotypes than in those shared by all four donors. Clonotypes that were shared across four donors made up around 5% of naive CD4 clonotypes.

Sequencing was performed with immunoSEQ multiplex PCR; in TCRdb, only in-frame clones are kept and a portion is missing. Of approximately 2.3 million clones listed, 80% to 95% are singletons. Worth noting for this clone: The antigen is unknown.

CDR3 length equals 14 residues. V was clipped by 5 bases and J by 6 bases, with 17 bases between them. Germline V lookup: CDR1 MDHEN, CDR2 SYDVKM. This receptor was obtained from a man between 18 and 29 years old in good health. Some clones in this sample may be carry-over from other donors' samples. The V and J genes are TRBV28 and TRBJ2-7; D unresolved. Material: naive CD4+ T cells from PBMCs. Sample subset: CD45RA+ positively selected. CDR3 nucleotide sequence: TGTGCCAGCAGTACCGGACCCATTAGGAGCGAGCAGTACTTC. Translating it yields CASSTGPIRSEQYF.